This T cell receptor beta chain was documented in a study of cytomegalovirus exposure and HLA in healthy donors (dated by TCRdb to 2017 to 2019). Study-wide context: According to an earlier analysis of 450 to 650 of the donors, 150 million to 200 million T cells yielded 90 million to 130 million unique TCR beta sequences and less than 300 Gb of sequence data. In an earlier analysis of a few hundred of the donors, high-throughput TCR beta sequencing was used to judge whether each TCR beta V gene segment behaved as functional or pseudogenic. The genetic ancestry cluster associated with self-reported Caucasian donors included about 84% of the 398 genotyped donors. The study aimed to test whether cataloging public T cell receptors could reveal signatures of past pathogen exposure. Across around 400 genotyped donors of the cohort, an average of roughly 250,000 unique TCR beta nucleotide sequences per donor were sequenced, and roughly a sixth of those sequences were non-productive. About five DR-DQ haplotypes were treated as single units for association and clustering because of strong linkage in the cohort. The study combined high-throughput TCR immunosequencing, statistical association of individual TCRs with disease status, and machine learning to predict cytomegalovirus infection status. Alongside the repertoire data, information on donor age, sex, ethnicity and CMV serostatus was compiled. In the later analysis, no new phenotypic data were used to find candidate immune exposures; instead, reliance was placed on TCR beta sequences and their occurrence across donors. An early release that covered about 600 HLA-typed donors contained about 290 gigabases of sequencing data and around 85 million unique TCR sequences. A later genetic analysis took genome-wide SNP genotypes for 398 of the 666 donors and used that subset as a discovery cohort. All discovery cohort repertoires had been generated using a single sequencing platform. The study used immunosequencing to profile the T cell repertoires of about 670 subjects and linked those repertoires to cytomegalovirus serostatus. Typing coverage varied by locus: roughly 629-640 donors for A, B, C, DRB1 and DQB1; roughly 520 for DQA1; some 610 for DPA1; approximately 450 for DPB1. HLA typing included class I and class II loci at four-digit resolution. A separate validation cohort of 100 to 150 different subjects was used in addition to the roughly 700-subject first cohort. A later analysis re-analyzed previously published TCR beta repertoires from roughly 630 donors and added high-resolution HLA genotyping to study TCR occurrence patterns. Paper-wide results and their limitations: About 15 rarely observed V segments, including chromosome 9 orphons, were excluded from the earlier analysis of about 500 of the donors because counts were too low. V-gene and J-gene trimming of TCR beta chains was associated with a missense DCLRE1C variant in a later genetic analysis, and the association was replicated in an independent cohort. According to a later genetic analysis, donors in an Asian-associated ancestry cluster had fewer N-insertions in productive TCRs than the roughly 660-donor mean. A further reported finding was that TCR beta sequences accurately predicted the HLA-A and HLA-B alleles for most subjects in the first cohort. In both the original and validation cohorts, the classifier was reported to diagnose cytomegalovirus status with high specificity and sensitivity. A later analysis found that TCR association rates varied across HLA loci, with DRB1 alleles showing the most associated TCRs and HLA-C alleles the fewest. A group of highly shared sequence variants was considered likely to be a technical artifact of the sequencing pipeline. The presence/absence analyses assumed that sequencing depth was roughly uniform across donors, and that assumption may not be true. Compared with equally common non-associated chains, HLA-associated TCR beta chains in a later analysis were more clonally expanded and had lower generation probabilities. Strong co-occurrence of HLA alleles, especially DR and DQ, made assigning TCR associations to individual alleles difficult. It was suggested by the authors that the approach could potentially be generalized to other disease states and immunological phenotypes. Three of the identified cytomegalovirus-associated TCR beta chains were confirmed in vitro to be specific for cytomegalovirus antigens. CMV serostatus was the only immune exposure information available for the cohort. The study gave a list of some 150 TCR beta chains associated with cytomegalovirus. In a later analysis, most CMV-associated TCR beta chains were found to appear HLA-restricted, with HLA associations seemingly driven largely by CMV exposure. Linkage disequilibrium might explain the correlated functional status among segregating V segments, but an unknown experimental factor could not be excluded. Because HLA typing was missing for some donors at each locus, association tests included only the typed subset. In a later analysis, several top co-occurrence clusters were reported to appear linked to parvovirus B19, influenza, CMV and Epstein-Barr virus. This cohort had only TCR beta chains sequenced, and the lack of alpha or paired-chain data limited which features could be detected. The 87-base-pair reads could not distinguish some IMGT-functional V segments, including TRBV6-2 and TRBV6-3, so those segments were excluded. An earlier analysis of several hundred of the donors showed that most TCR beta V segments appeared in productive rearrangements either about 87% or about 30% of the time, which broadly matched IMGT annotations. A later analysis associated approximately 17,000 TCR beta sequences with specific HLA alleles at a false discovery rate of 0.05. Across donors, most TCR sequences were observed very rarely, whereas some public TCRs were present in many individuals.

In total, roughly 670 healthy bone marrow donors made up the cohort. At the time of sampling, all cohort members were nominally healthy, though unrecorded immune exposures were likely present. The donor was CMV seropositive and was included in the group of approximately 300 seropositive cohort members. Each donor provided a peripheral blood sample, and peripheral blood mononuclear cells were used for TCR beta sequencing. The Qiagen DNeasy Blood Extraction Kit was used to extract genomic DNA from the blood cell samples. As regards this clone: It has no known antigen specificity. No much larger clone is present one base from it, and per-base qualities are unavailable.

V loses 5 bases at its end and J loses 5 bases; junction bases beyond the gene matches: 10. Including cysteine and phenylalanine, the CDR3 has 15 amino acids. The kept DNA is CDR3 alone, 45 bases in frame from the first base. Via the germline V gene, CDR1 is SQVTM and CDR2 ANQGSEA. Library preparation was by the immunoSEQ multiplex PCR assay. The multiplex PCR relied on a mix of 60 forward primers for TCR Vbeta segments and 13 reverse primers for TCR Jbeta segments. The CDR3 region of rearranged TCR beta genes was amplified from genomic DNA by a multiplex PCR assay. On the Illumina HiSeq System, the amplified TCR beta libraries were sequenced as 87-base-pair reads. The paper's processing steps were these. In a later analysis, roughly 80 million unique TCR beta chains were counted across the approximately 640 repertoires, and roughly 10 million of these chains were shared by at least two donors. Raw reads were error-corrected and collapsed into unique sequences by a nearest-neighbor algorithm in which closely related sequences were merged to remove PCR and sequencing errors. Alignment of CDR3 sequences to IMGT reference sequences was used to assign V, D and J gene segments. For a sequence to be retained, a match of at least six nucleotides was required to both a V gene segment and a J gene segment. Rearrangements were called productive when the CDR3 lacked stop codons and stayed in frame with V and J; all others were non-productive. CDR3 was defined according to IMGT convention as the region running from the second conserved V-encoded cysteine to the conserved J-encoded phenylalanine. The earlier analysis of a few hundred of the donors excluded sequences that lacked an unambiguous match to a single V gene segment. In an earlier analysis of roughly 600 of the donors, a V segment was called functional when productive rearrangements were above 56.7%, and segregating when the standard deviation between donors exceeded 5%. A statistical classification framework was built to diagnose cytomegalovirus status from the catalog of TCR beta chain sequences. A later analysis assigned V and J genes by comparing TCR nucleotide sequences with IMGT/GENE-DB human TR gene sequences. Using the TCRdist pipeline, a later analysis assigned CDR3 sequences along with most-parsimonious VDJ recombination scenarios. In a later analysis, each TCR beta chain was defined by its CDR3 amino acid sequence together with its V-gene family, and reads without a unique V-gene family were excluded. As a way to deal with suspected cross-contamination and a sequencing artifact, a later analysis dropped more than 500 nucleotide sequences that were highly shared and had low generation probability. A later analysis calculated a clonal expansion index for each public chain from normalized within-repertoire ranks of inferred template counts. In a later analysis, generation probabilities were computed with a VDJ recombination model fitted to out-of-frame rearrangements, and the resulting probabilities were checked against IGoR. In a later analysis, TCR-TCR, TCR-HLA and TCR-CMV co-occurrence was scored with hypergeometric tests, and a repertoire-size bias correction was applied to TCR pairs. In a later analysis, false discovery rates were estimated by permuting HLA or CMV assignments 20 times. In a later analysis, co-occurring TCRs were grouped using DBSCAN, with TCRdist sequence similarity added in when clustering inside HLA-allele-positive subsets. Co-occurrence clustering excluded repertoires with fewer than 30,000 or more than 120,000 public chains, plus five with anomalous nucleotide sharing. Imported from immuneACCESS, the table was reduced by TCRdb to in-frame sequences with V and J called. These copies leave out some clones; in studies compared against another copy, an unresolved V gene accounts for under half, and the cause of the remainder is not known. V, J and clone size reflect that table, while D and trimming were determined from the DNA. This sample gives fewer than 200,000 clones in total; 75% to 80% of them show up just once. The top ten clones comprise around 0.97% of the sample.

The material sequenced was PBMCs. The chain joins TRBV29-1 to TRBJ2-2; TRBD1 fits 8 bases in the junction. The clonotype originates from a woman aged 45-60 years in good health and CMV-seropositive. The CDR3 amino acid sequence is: CSVSPEGQVTGELFF. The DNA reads TGCAGCGTTTCCCCCGAGGGACAGGTAACCGGGGAGCTGTTTTTT.